The table lists the clone carrying this TCR beta chain with many counts. In TCRdb, the RT-PCR reads were re-called with MiXCR into one record per CDR3 protein. The sample records about 700,000 distinct CDR3 sequences, approximately 14% being singletons. V was cut by 0 bases and J by 5 bases, with 8 bases left in between. Germline CDR1 SGHRS, CDR2 YFSETQ. The length of the CDR3 is 13 residues. This TCR was recovered from a female donor in good health, serving as a healthy control. Sequences were obtained from memory CD4+ T cells from blood. The rearrangement joins TRBV5-1 to TRBJ1-1, with a weak D call TRBD1 (5 bases). Here the CDR3 reads CASSLEGETEAFF. DNA for the CDR3: TGCGCCAGCAGCTTGGAAGGGGAGACTGAAGCTTTCTTT.